This is a list of T cell receptor beta chains from one sample in a study of T-cell reconstitution after alpha-beta-depleted transplantation in children. Each CDR3 protein gets one entry after TCRdb re-called the PCR reads with MiXCR. The repertoire has nearly 250,000 distinct CDR3 sequences, roughly 7.7% of them found once; the top ten carry nearly 6.5%. The sequencing used PBMCs, mostly from graft donor cells, collected 180 days after TCRalphabeta/CD19-depleted stem cell transplant. These receptors were taken from a male patient aged 10-17 years who had a stem cell transplant for acute lymphoblastic leukemia, so the T cells may come from the graft donor. Both conserved end residues are part of each CDR3. The D gene is left open where the match is weak. A clone size is listed for some rows: how often the clone was seen (once, few, many), or a class if it is expanded.

>NA|TRBJ2-7|NA|TRBV12-3/TRBV12-4
CASSPPRDRYLYEQYF
TGTGCCAGCAGTCCCCCGCGGGACAGATATCTCTACGAGCAGTACTTC
>many|TRBJ1-2|NA|TRBV29-1
CSVRVYDGYTF
TGCAGCGTCAGGGTATACGACGGCTACACCTTC
>many|TRBJ2-7|NA|TRBV12-3/TRBV12-4
CASSFVGVQYF
TGTGCCAGCAGTTTCGTAGGAGTGCAGTACTTC
>many|TRBJ2-7|TRBD1|TRBV5-1
CASFPGQGPHEQYF
TGCGCCAGCTTCCCGGGACAGGGGCCCCACGAGCAGTACTTC
>many|TRBJ2-2|NA|TRBV27
CASRKGPTGELFF
TGTGCCAGCAGGAAGGGACCCACCGGGGAGCTGTTTTTT
>many|TRBJ2-1|TRBD2|TRBV2
CAADGGDSYNEQFF
TGTGCCGCGGACGGGGGGGACTCCTACAATGAGCAGTTCTTC
>many|TRBJ2-1|TRBD2|TRBV5-4
CASSGTRGNEQFF
TGTGCCAGCAGCGGGACTAGAGGTAATGAGCAGTTCTTC
>NA|TRBJ2-4|NA|TRBV19
CASSSGPNIQYF
TGTGCCAGTAGTAGCGGCCCAAACATTCAGTACTTC
>many|TRBJ1-6|NA|TRBV11-2
CASSFFPGTLHSPLHF
TGTGCCAGCAGCTTTTTTCCCGGGACACTCCATTCACCCCTCCACTTT
>many|TRBJ1-2|NA|TRBV7-2
CASSLVRTGDRGYTF
TGTGCCAGCAGCTTAGTCCGGACGGGGGATAGGGGCTACACCTTC
>NA|TRBJ2-7|TRBD2|TRBV13
CASSPWGGGGYEQYF
TGTGCCAGCAGCCCTTGGGGGGGTGGGGGCTACGAGCAGTACTTC
>many|TRBJ2-1|TRBD2|TRBV6-2/TRBV6-3
CASSPIFERGGNEQFF
TGTGCCAGCAGTCCCATTTTTGAGCGGGGGGGTAATGAGCAGTTCTTC
>many|TRBJ1-2|TRBD1|TRBV6-2/TRBV6-3
CASTPGTGGTYGYTF
TGTGCCAGCACCCCCGGGACAGGGGGCACCTATGGCTACACCTTC
>many|TRBJ2-4|NA|TRBV28
CASSFSGLAKNIQYF
TGTGCCAGCAGTTTTTCGGGTTTAGCCAAAAACATTCAGTACTTC
>many|TRBJ2-3|NA|TRBV29-1
CSVVRQTSTDTQYF
TGCAGCGTTGTTAGACAAACTAGCACAGATACGCAGTATTTT
>many|TRBJ1-3|NA|TRBV14
CASSQMPFGARGTAIYF
TGTGCCAGCAGCCAAATGCCTTTTGGGGCGCGAGGGACGGCCATATATTTT
>NA|TRBJ2-3|TRBD1|TRBV5-4
CASSLGQRNGADTQYF
TGTGCCAGCAGCCTGGGACAGCGGAACGGTGCAGATACGCAGTATTTT